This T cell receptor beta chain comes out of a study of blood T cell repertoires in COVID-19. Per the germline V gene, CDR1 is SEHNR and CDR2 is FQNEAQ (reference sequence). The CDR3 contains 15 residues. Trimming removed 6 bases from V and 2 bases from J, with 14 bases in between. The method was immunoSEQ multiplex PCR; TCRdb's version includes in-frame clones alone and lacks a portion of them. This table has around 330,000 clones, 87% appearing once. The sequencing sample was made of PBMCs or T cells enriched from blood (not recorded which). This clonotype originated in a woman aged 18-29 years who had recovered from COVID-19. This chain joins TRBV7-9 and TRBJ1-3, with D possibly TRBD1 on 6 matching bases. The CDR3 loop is CASRRNRAPGNTIYF. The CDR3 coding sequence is TGTGCCAGCAGACGTAACAGGGCACCTGGAAACACCATATATTTT.